The clone carrying this T cell receptor beta chain was found once. Its ends do not fully match the called genes, so a read error is possible. The sample belongs to a study of Graves' ophthalmopathy and Graves' hyperthyroidism. This CDR3 is 12 amino acids long. Germline CDR1 reads MGHDK; CDR2 reads SYGVNS. Transcripts of RNA were the source for amplifying TCR beta CDR3 regions. First-round RT-PCR employed HTBI primers, with a second-round multiplex PCR after it. TCRdb fed the multiplex PCR reads into MiXCR, producing one record per CDR3 protein. This table has over a million distinct CDR3 sequences, less than 45% appearing once.

The chain combines TRBV25-1 with TRBJ2-5; tentative D call: TRBD2 (6 bases). The TCR was taken from an adult man with Graves' hyperthyroidism. Material for sequencing was peripheral blood or thyroid tissue (not recorded which). The CDR3 nucleotides read TGTGCCAGCAGCTGGGGGGAAGAGACCCAGCACTTC. Protein product: CASSWGEETQHF.